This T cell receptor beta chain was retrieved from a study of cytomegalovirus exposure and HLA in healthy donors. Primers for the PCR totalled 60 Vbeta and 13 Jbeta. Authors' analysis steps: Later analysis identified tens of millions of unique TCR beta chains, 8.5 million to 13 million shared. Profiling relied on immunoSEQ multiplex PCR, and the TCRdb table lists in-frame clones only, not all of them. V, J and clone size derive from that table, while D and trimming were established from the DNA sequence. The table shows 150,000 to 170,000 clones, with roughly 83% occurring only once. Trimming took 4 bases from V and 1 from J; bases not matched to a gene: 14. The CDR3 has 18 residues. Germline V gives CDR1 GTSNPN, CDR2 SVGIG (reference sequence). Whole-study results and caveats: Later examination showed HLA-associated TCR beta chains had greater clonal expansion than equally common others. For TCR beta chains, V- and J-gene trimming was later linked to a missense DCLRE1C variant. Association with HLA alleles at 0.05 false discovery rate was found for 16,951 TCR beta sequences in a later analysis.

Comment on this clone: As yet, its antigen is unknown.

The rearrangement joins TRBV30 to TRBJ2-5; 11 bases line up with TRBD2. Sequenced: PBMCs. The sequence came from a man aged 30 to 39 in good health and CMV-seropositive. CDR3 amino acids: CAWTSGGSSGRFQETQYF. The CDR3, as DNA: TGTGCCTGGACCTCCGGGGGCTCTAGCGGGAGGTTCCAAGAGACCCAGTACTTC.